The 10 T cell receptor beta chains below were found in one sample sequenced in a study of blood T cell repertoires in COVID-19 (dated by TCRdb to about 2020). The library was produced with the immunoSEQ multiplex PCR assay. TCRdb's version of the immuneACCESS table is confined to in-frame rearrangements and falls short of the full clone set. An unresolved V gene accounts for under half of the shortfall where checked; the remainder is of unknown origin. This sample holds about 250,000 clones; nearly 90% were observed only once. The top ten clonotypes cover 3% of the sample. The sample taken for sequencing was peripheral blood. Receptors were obtained from a man aged 18 to 29 with active or convalescent COVID-19.

The chain joins TRBV6-2 or TRBV6-3 to TRBJ2-5; D gene unclear. Germline lookup yields CDR1 MNHEY and CDR2 SVGEGT. The CDR3 sequence is 13 residues long. The V end lost 5 bases, the J end lost 2 bases, and 9 bases lay between the germline ends. The CDR3 loop reads CASSATPQETQYF. The CDR3 DNA reads as TGTGCCAGCAGTGCGACACCTCAAGAGACCCAGTACTTC.

The rearrangement joins TRBV6-2 or TRBV6-3 to TRBJ1-2; 12 nucleotides align to TRBD1. Germline trimming cut 2 bases from V and 4 bases from J; bases unmatched to any gene: 2. The CDR3 runs 15 residues. Looked up from germline, CDR1 is MNHEY and CDR2 is SVGEGT. This CDR3 reads CASSYRDRGLYGYTF. In DNA form, the CDR3 reads TGTGCCAGCAGTTACAGGGACAGGGGGCTCTATGGCTACACCTTC.

This clone has only one observation. The V and J genes are TRBV5-5 and TRBJ2-7; 8 bases line up with TRBD1. This CDR3 spans 12 amino acids. Germline CDR1 and CDR2: SGHKS and YYEKEE (reference sequence). With V trimmed by 4 bases and J by 6 bases, 3 bases remained unmatched. The chain's CDR3 is CASSITGGEQYF. The CDR3 region has the DNA TGTGCCAGCAGCATCACAGGGGGCGAGCAGTACTTC.

The rearrangement uses TRBV28 and TRBJ2-2, with a weak D call TRBD1 (6 bases). The V gene lost 8 bases and the J gene lost 7 bases, with 17 bases spanning the gap. Germline V lookup: CDR1 MDHEN, CDR2 SYDVKM. The CDR3 is 14 residues long. The CDR3 region is CASGHREKIGELFF. The CDR3 nucleotides are TGTGCCAGCGGACACAGGGAAAAGATCGGGGAGCTGTTTTTT.

This chain links TRBV20-1 with TRBJ2-7; perhaps TRBD2 as D (5 bases). CDR1 and CDR2 (germline): DFQATT, SNEGSKA (reference sequence). The germline V and J ends were trimmed by 3 bases and 2 bases, with 20 bases remaining between them. The CDR3 extends over 16 amino acids. In nucleotides, the CDR3 is TGCAGTGCTAGTTTCCCAGCAAAAGGGAGAACCTACGAGCAGTACTTC. Protein product: CSASFPAKGRTYEQYF.

The chain couples TRBV25-1 to TRBJ2-7; no clear D. From germline, CDR1 is MGHDK and CDR2 SYGVNS. Trimming left V 8 bases short and J 4 bases short, with 15 bases between. CDR3 length equals 13 residues. The CDR3 loop reads CASLSDFGYEQYF. The CDR3 region has the DNA TGTGCCAGCCTAAGTGACTTCGGTTACGAGCAGTACTTC.

The table lists this clone with a few counts. This rearrangement joins TRBV12-3 or TRBV12-4 to TRBJ2-5; the D gene is possibly TRBD2 (6 bases). The CDR3 contains 12 residues. Trimming took off 3 bases at V and 5 bases at J, with 7 bases between the two ends. The CDR3 loop is CASSFGRETQYF. DNA of the CDR3: TGTGCCAGCAGTTTTGGGAGGGAGACCCAGTACTTC.

Here the CDR3 reads CASSIAPDRVPEAFF. The CDR3, as DNA: TGTGCCAGTAGTATAGCCCCCGACAGGGTCCCTGAAGCTTTCTTT. The chain couples TRBV19 to TRBJ1-1; 7 nucleotides agree with TRBD1. The CDR3 has 15 residues. Trimming took 1 base from V and 6 from J; bases not matched to a gene: 8. Germline loops: CDR1 LNHDA, CDR2 SQIVND (reference sequence).

The chain carries TRBV9 and TRBJ1-2; TRBD1 is a possible D gene (5 bases). The V and J ends lost 0 bases and 0 bases respectively, with 12 bases between them. The CDR3 is made up of 16 amino acids. Per the germline V gene, CDR1 is SGDLS and CDR2 is YYNGEE. The CDR3 DNA reads TGTGCCAGCAGCGTAGTCCGGGGGGGATCTAACTATGGCTACACCTTC. This encodes CASSVVRGGSNYGYTF. Based on the CDR3 plus reference TRBV9 and TRBJ1-2, the full variable domain is DSGVTQTPKHLITATGQRVTLRCSPRSGDLSVYWYQQSLDQGLQFLIQYYNGEERAKGNILERFSAQQFPDLHSELNLSSLELGDSALYFCASSVVRGGSNYGYTFGSGTRLTVV.

For the CDR3, the DNA is TGTGCCAGCAGCCGCGACAGATATCAGCCCCAGCATTTT. The encoded protein is CASSRDRYQPQHF. V is TRBV4-2 and J is TRBJ1-5; TRBD1 is a possible D gene (5 bases). Trimming took 4 bases from V and 5 from J, leaving 9 bases between them. The CDR3 extends over 13 amino acids. Germline CDR1 and CDR2: LGHNA and YNFKEQ.